The 2 T cell receptor beta chains given below trace back to one sample, sequenced in a study of cytomegalovirus exposure and HLA in healthy donors. The PCR made use of 60 Vbeta and 13 Jbeta primers. The repertoire was sequenced with immunoSEQ multiplex PCR; TCRdb's copy has only in-frame clones and lacks some. Here the sample spans about 57,000 clones, around 70% being singletons. Sequencing was performed on PBMCs. These receptors originate from a woman in her 50s in good health and CMV-seronegative.

This sequence joins TRBV5-1 and TRBJ2-5; TRBD2 matches at 8 bases. This CDR3 contains 14 residues. Germline CDR1 and CDR2: SGHRS and YFSETQ. J gave up 5 bases and V 4 bases, and 7 bases lay outside the gene matches. This CDR3 reads CASSLTSGGETQYF. The CDR3 DNA follows: TGCGCCAGCAGCCTTACTAGCGGAGGGGAGACCCAGTACTTC.

The genes are TRBV30 and TRBJ1-1; D unresolved. The CDR3 sequence is 11 residues long. CDR1 is GTSNPN, CDR2 SVGIG, per germline (reference sequence). Trimming left V 7 bases short and J 3 bases short, with 9 bases between. CDR3 region: CAFGLYTEAFF. CDR3 DNA: TGTGCCTTCGGACTATACACTGAAGCTTTCTTT.